The 8 T cell receptor beta chains listed next were all sequenced from one sample in a study of blood T cell repertoires in COVID-19. Assay used: immunoSEQ multiplex PCR; TCRdb lists only in-frame clones, some missing. The table lists 150,000 to 200,000 clones, roughly 79% of them singletons. What was sequenced was peripheral blood. Receptors were obtained from a woman aged 80 or over with COVID-19, enrolled during active disease.

In this sample, this clone turned up once. This chain connects TRBV7-3 to TRBJ2-1, with 7 bases matching TRBD1. The germline V gene encodes CDR1 SGHTA and CDR2 FQGTGA. Trimming removed 5 bases from V and 9 bases from J; junction bases left unmatched: 7. The CDR3 totals 13 residues. The CDR3 protein is CASSPGTASEQFF. DNA for the CDR3: TGTGCCAGCAGCCCCGGGACAGCAAGTGAGCAGTTCTTC.

This clone occurred a few times. The rearrangement joins TRBV2 to TRBJ2-5; D not resolved. Trimming took off 6 bases at V and 4 bases at J, with 9 bases between the two ends. The CDR3 sequence is 12 residues long. Per the germline V gene, CDR1 is SNHLY and CDR2 is FYNNEI. The CDR3 is CASSYSVETQYF. The CDR3 region has the DNA TGTGCCAGCAGCTACAGTGTAGAGACCCAGTACTTC.

This clone is a singleton in its sample. The chain carries TRBV5-1 and TRBJ2-1, with D perhaps matching TRBD2 (6 bases). CDR1 is SGHRS and CDR2 is YFSETQ in the germline V gene. Trimming cost V 1 base and J 2 bases, with 13 bases left between them. The CDR3 loop spans 16 amino acids. The CDR3 region is CASSLTGLPAYNEQFF. CDR3 DNA: TGCGCCAGCAGCTTGACGGGACTCCCCGCCTACAATGAGCAGTTCTTC.

The rearrangement joins TRBV9 to TRBJ1-6; perhaps TRBD1 as D (6 bases). Trimming shortened V by 0 bases and J by 9 bases, and 13 bases separated the two germline ends. CDR3 size: 15 residues. The germline gives CDR1 SGDLS, CDR2 YYNGEE. CDR3: CASSVAQGWGSPLHF. CDR3 bases: TGTGCCAGCAGCGTAGCTCAGGGGTGGGGTTCACCCCTCCACTTT.

The rearrangement joins TRBV2 to TRBJ2-3; D is undetermined. Trimming left V 6 bases short and J 11 bases short, with 12 bases between. Per germline, CDR1 SNHLY and CDR2 FYNNEI. This CDR3 is built from 11 residues. CDR3: CASSTLSRQYF. In DNA form, the CDR3 reads TGTGCCAGCAGCACGTTAAGTAGGCAGTATTTT.

The genes are TRBV12-3 or TRBV12-4 and TRBJ2-3; TRBD2 matches 8 bases. The CDR3 covers 11 residues. V lost 6 bases, J lost 10 bases, and 3 bases stayed unmatched. This CDR3 reads CASSSGGPQYF. For the CDR3, the DNA is TGTGCCAGCAGCTCGGGGGGGCCGCAGTATTTT.

This clone was recorded a few times. The chain has TRBV6-1 and TRBJ2-1; TRBD2 matches 8 bases. Germline assignment: CDR1 MNHNS and CDR2 SASEGT. V lost 2 bases and J lost 4; bases outside the gene matches: 7. This CDR3 is built from 16 residues. The CDR3 DNA sequence: TGTGCCAGCAGTGAAATAGCGGGGCGGTCATACAATGAGCAGTTCTTC. It yields the protein CASSEIAGRSYNEQFF.

In its sample, this clone was seen a few times. The V call is TRBV10-2, the J call TRBJ2-1; 8 bases fit TRBD2. V dropped 7 bases and J dropped 9; count of bases not matched to a gene: 5. Germline CDR1 is WSHSY and CDR2 is SAAADI. The CDR3 has 12 residues. DNA for the CDR3: TGCGCCAGCACAGCGGGAGAGTCTGAGCAGTTCTTC. This sequence encodes CASTAGESEQFF.